These 3 T cell receptor beta chains were sequenced from one sample in a study of blood T cell repertoires in COVID-19. The data were produced by immunoSEQ multiplex PCR, yet TCRdb's version contains in-frame clones alone and is incomplete. The data hold 200,000 to 300,000 clones, with around 80% observed a single time. Sequencing was carried out using peripheral blood. The receptors derive from a man aged 40-55 years with acute or convalescent COVID-19.

A few counts support this clone. This chain uses TRBV5-1 with TRBJ2-3; 11 nucleotides agree with TRBD1. Losses at the gene ends were 0 bases for V and 6 bases for J; bases not matched to a gene: 6. This CDR3 has 16 residues. Germline V lookup: CDR1 SGHRS, CDR2 YFSETQ. For the CDR3, the DNA is TGCGCCAGCAGCTTGGGGACAGGGGGCGGTGAGGATACGCAGTATTTT. Its protein product is CASSLGTGGGEDTQYF. Using reference TRBV5-1 and TRBJ2-3 for the parts outside the CDR3, the full variable domain is KAGVTQTPRYLIKTRGQQVTLSCSPISGHRSVSWYQQTPGQGLQFLFEYFSETQRNKGNFPGRFSGRQFSNSRSEMNVSTLELGDSALYLCASSLGTGGGEDTQYFGPGTRLTVL.

The chain employs TRBV29-1 and TRBJ1-3, with 10 bases aligning to TRBD1. This CDR3 spans 14 amino acids. V was pared by 5 bases and J by 2 bases, with 3 bases of the junction left unmatched. Germline-derived CDR1 and CDR2 are SQVTM and ANQGSEA. In DNA, the CDR3 is TGCAGCGTTAAAGGACAGGGGGCTGGAAACACCATATATTTT. It yields the protein CSVKGQGAGNTIYF.

The chain's CDR3 is CASSPGQGWRGSNQPQHF. CDR3 DNA sequence: TGTGCCAGTAGCCCTGGACAGGGATGGCGCGGAAGCAATCAGCCCCAGCATTTT. This rearrangement joins TRBV19 to TRBJ1-5; TRBD1 aligns across 8 bases. Germline V CDR1 and CDR2: LNHDA, SQIVND (reference sequence). CDR3 length equals 18 residues. The J segment lost 1 base and the V segment lost 6 bases, leaving 14 bases of the junction unmatched. The variable domain in full, with the rest retrieved from reference TRBV19 and TRBJ1-5, is DGGITQSPKYLFRKEGQNVTLSCEQNLNHDAMYWYRQDPGQGLRLIYYSQIVNDFQKGDIAEGYSVSREKKESFPLTVTSAQKNPTAFYLCASSPGQGWRGSNQPQHFGDGTRLSIL.